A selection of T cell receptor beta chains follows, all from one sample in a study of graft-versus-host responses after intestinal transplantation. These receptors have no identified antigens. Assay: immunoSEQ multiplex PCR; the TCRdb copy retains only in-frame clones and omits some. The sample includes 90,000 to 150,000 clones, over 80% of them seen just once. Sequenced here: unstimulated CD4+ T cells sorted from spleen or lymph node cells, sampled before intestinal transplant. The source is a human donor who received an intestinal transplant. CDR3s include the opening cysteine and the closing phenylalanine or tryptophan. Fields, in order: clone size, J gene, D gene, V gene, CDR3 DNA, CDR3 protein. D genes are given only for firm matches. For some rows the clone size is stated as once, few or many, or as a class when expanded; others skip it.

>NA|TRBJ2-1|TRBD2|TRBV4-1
TGCGCCAGCAGCCGGGAAAGGACTAGCGGGAGAGTTGATGAGCAGTTCTTC
CASSRERTSGRVDEQFF
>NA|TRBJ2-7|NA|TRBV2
TGTGCCAGCAGTGCGGTGGGAGAGCAGTACTTC
CASSAVGEQYF
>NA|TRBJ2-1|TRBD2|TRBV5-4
TGTGCCAGCAGCTCCCTAGCGGGTCGGGGGGTCGGTAACAATGAGCAGTTCTTC
CASSSLAGRGVGNNEQFF
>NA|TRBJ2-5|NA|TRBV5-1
TGCGCCAGCAGCTTCGCCGGGACACGCAAACAAGAGACCCAGTACTTC
CASSFAGTRKQETQYF
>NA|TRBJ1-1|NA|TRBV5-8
TGTGCCAGCAGCGCCTACAGCATGAACACTGAAGCTTTCTTT
CASSAYSMNTEAFF
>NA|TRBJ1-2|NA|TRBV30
TGTGCCTGGAGTGTACGGTGGGCCGGGGATGGCTACACCTTC
CAWSVRWAGDGYTF
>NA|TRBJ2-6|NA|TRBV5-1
TGCGCCAGCAGCTTGGCCCACAGGGTAACTGGGGCCAACGTCCTGACTTTC
CASSLAHRVTGANVLTF
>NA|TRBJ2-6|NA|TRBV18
TGTGCCAGCTCACCACCGGGGGGTGGGGCCAACGTCCTGACTTTC
CASSPPGGGANVLTF
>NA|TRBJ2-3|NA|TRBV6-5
TGTGCCAGCAGTTACTCGAGCCCAGTCACAGATACGCAGTATTTT
CASSYSSPVTDTQYF
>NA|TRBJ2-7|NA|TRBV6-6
TGTGCCAGCAACGCCGCGGTTAGCTCCTACGAGCAGTACTTC
CASNAAVSSYEQYF
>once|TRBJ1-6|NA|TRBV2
TGTGCCAGCAGTGAACAGAACAGTCGTTCACCCCTCCACTTT
CASSEQNSRSPLHF
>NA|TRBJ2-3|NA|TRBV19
TGTGCCAGTAGGCCCGGGGGAAGCACAGATACGCAGTATTTT
CASRPGGSTDTQYF
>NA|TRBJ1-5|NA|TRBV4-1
TGCGCCAGCAGCCAAGAGGGGGGAGGGTTGATTAGCAATCAGCCCCAGCATTTT
CASSQEGGGLISNQPQHF
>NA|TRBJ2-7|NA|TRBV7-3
TGTGCCAGCAGCTTAGGACCACAGGGAGGAAACGAGCAGTACTTC
CASSLGPQGGNEQYF
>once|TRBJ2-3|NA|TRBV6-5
TGTGCCAGCAGTTACTCGGGGATAAGCACAGATACGCAGTATTTT
CASSYSGISTDTQYF
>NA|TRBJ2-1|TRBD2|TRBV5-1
TGCGCCAGCAGCTTGGAGTTGGCGGGAGCGGGAAATGAGCAGTTCTTC
CASSLELAGAGNEQFF
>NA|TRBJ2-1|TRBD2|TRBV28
TGTGCCAGCAGTTCGACTAGCGGGTCGTTAAATGAGCAGTTCTTC
CASSSTSGSLNEQFF
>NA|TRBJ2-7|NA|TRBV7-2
TGTGCCATCAGGGTCGGGGCCGAGCAGTACTTC
CAIRVGAEQYF
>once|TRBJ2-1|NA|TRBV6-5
TGTGCCAGCACAGGACGGTACAATGAGCAGTTCTTC
CASTGRYNEQFF
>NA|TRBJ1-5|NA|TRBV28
TGTGCCAGCAGTTTATATCAGAATCAGCCCCAGCATTTT
CASSLYQNQPQHF
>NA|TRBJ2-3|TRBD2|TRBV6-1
TGTGCCAGCAGTGCAGGTAGCGGGAGGAATACGCAGTATTTT
CASSAGSGRNTQYF
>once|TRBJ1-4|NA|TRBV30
TGTGCCTACGGAGATCCAGCTAATGAAAAACTGTTTTTT
CAYGDPANEKLFF
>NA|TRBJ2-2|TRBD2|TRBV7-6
TGTGCCAGCAGCTTGGGCCCGGGACTAGCGGGAGGGCCGTACACCGGGGAGCTGTTTTTT
CASSLGPGLAGGPYTGELFF
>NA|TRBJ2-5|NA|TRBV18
TGTGCCAGCTCACCACAGGAGAGGCCAGAGACCCAGTACTTC
CASSPQERPETQYF
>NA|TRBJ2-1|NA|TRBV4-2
TGTGCCAGCAGCCGACGGGCGGGGCTGGATGAGCAGTTCTTC
CASSRRAGLDEQFF